This T cell receptor (beta chain) was sequenced in a study of human T cells and chemical hapten exposure. Germline CDR1 is SGDLS and CDR2 is YYNGEE. Between the trimmed V and J ends, which lost 4 bases and 4 bases, there was a span of 17 bases. The CDR3 contains 16 residues. Specified time point: patch test 1, 2 weeks after DPC sensitization. Regarding treatment: therapeutic diphenylcyclopropenone sensitization with weekly scalp DPC. TCRdb reprocessed the RACE reads via MiXCR and lists one record per CDR3 protein. The data contain roughly 380,000 distinct CDR3 sequences, about 4.8% of them singletons. Study-wide results and caveats: Counts of TCRs expanded at PT1 correlated positively with patch test score.

This clonotype occurred a few times. Its antigen is not identified. This specimen consisted of whole blood, obtained in connection with sensitization to the hapten diphenylcyclopropenone (DPC). This chain connects TRBV9 to TRBJ2-2, with a tentative D call TRBD2 (5 bases). This TCR was recovered from a woman in her 50s with alopecia areata. Some clones in this sample may be carry-over from other donors' samples. The chain's CDR3 is CASSSGLERATGELFF. Written as DNA, the CDR3 is TGTGCCAGCAGCTCAGGCTTGGAGAGGGCCACCGGGGAGCTGTTTTTT. Full variable domain (missing parts from reference TRBV9 and TRBJ2-2): DSGVTQTPKHLITATGQRVTLRCSPRSGDLSVYWYQQSLDQGLQFLIQYYNGEERAKGNILERFSAQQFPDLHSELNLSSLELGDSALYFCASSSGLERATGELFFGEGSRLTVL.